A selection of T cell receptor beta chains follows, all from one sample in a study of T cells in Graves' hyperthyroidism and ophthalmopathy. TCRdb independently ran MiXCR on the multiplex PCR reads; one entry per CDR3 protein. Of about 770,000 distinct CDR3 sequences listed, roughly a sixth are singletons. Sequencing was carried out using blood. These receptors originate from a woman aged 50 to 60 with Graves' hyperthyroidism that later progressed to Graves' ophthalmopathy. Both conserved end residues are part of each CDR3. The D gene is left open where the match is weak. Clone size, where shown, is once, few, many, or a class for clones that have expanded.

d_call	j_call	clone_size	v_call	cdr3_aa
.	TRBJ2-2	many	TRBV28	CASTRRTGELFF
.	TRBJ1-2	many	TRBV30	CAHFSRDVFGYTF
.	TRBJ1-2	.	TRBV5-1	CASSLEGSGYGHTF
.	TRBJ1-5	many	TRBV5-1	CASSLEGGNQPQHF
TRBD1	TRBJ1-2	few	TRBV6-1	CASSRQGLEDGYTF
TRBD2	TRBJ2-3	.	TRBV6-2/TRBV6-3	CASRTRILGTSGSGYTDTQYF
.	TRBJ1-3	few	TRBV30	CAWARTAWNTIYF
.	TRBJ2-1	few	TRBV20-1	CSARGSLEGDEQFF
.	TRBJ1-1	many	TRBV7-2	CASPNRNGVNTEAFF
.	TRBJ1-2	.	TRBV7-9	CASSLHGDGYGYTF
.	TRBJ2-1	many	TRBV18	CASSPPGDSSYNEQFF
.	TRBJ1-6	few	TRBV9	CASSSSSANSPLHF
TRBD1	TRBJ2-3	many	TRBV12-3/TRBV12-4	CASRGQGFTDTQYF
.	TRBJ1-1	few	TRBV6-1	CANSEAMNTEAFF
.	TRBJ1-3	.	TRBV5-1	CASSLAGISSGNTIYF
.	TRBJ1-2	many	TRBV30	CAWSVAAGQYGYTF
TRBD1	TRBJ1-2	many	TRBV6-1	CASTPGQGVGGYTF
.	TRBJ2-1	.	TRBV10-1	CASSDRAGPSGDEQFF
.	TRBJ1-4	many	TRBV20-1	CSAKRNRVNEKLFF
TRBD2	TRBJ2-3	many	TRBV3-1	CASSQYGTSDAYTQYF
TRBD2	TRBJ2-1	.	TRBV7-3	CASSFTSGGANEQFF
.	TRBJ2-5	.	TRBV12-5	CASGLGTSQETQYF
.	TRBJ1-3	many	TRBV18	CASSADRNTIYF
TRBD2	TRBJ2-1	once	TRBV19	CASSTQPLGGRNEQFF
.	TRBJ2-1	many	TRBV5-1	CASSSSLTSGVHEQFF
.	TRBJ2-5	many	TRBV7-2	CASSPLSAGGTQYF
.	TRBJ1-5	few	TRBV7-8	CASSLAGRFSNQPQHF
.	TRBJ1-5	many	TRBV30	CAWTDGGPQHF
.	TRBJ1-3	.	TRBV7-7	CASSLSQDSGNTIYF
.	TRBJ1-6	few	TRBV5-1	CASSFQGDNSPLHF
TRBD1	TRBJ2-7	.	TRBV5-5	CASSFSRGTHEQYF
.	TRBJ2-7	once	TRBV5-4	CASSFGIGAYEQYF
TRBD1	TRBJ1-3	few	TRBV20-1	CSALHPNRDSYGNTIYF
TRBD1	TRBJ1-5	few	TRBV28	CASSLDRGQPQPQHF
TRBD1	TRBJ1-2	.	TRBV29-1	CSVEGLGRGLGYTF
TRBD1	TRBJ1-6	.	TRBV6-2/TRBV6-3	CASSFPTAGTGVSPLHF
TRBD2	TRBJ2-1	many	TRBV7-3	CASSFSGGAQNEQFF
TRBD1	TRBJ1-3	few	TRBV20-1	CSASGTEAGNTIYF
.	TRBJ2-7	many	TRBV12-3/TRBV12-4	CASSFNPPYEQYF
.	TRBJ1-3	.	TRBV30	CAWKYGNTIYF
.	TRBJ1-6	.	TRBV7-2	CASSLSPGYNSPLHF
.	TRBJ1-1	.	TRBV4-1	CASSQDGADTEAFF
.	TRBJ1-1	many	TRBV20-1	CSARRNRNTEAFF